These 21 T cell receptor beta chains were sequenced from one sample in a study of blood T cell repertoires in COVID-19. The assay was immunoSEQ multiplex PCR, and TCRdb's table has in-frame clones only and misses some. The sample holds 400,000 to 500,000 clones; roughly 84% are singletons and the top ten take around 1.5%. The sequenced sample consisted of PBMCs or T cells enriched from blood (not recorded which). Receptors were obtained from a young woman who had been exposed to COVID-19.

J is TRBJ2-6 and V is TRBV5-1; TRBD2 might be the D (6 bases). This CDR3 has 15 amino acids. Germline V CDR1 and CDR2: SGHRS, YFSETQ. Trimming took off 5 bases at V and 2 bases at J, with 11 bases between the two ends. In DNA, the CDR3 is TGCGCCAGCAGTTTTACGGGGGCTGGGGCCAACGTCCTGACTTTC. This encodes CASSFTGAGANVLTF.

In DNA, the CDR3 is TGTGCCAGCAGTCCTCACCCTAGCGGGAGGGCCTACGAGCAGTACTTC. Its translation: CASSPHPSGRAYEQYF. This chain connects TRBV27 to TRBJ2-7, with 12 bases that match TRBD2. This CDR3 has 16 amino acids. V was clipped by 5 bases and J by 2 bases; unmatched bases: 7. Germline loops: CDR1 MNHEY, CDR2 SMNVEV (reference sequence).

The V call is TRBV6-2 or TRBV6-3, the J call TRBJ1-1, with a tentative D call TRBD1 (5 bases). Germline lookup yields CDR1 MNHEY and CDR2 SVGEGT. The CDR3 covers 12 residues. Trimming took off 5 bases at V and 11 bases at J, with 15 bases between the two ends. CDR3 region: CASSTQGLGAFF. In DNA, the CDR3 is TGTGCCAGCAGTACGCAGGGACTGGGGGCTTTCTTT.

The genes are TRBV4-3 and TRBJ2-7, with D possibly TRBD1 on 6 matching bases. The length of the CDR3 is 16 residues. Trimming took 0 bases from V and 0 from J, leaving 12 bases between them. CDR1 and CDR2 from the germline V gene are LGHNA and YSLEER. The CDR3 sequence is CASSQEKTGSSYEQYF. In DNA form, the CDR3 reads TGCGCCAGCAGCCAAGAGAAAACAGGGAGCTCCTACGAGCAGTACTTC.

The chain is built from TRBV19 and TRBJ1-4; D might be TRBD1 (5 bases). V lost 5 bases to trimming and J lost 5 bases, with 12 bases between them. Germline V gene lookup returns CDR1 LNHDA and CDR2 SQIVND (reference sequence). The CDR3 sequence is 14 residues long. In DNA form, the CDR3 reads TGTGCCAGTAGTGCCCTGGGGCCCAATGAAAAACTGTTTTTT. Its protein product is CASSALGPNEKLFF.

CDR3 DNA: TGTGCCAGCAGCCGGACAGGTACCTCGAACACTGAAGCTTTCTTT. Protein sequence: CASSRTGTSNTEAFF. This chain links TRBV28 with TRBJ1-1; 7 nucleotides line up with TRBD1. This CDR3 is 15 amino acids long. The V gene end was trimmed by 6 bases and the J gene end by 1 base; junction bases not matched to a gene: 8. CDR1 is MDHEN, CDR2 SYDVKM, per germline.

This sequence joins TRBV7-2 and TRBJ1-6, with D perhaps matching TRBD1 (6 bases). V dropped 5 bases and J dropped 5 bases, with 13 bases sitting between them. This CDR3 has 15 residues. Germline CDR1 and CDR2: SGHTA and FQGNSA. As DNA, the CDR3 is TGTGCCAGCAGCATTTACAGGGTGGATAATTCACCCCTCCACTTT. Its protein is CASSIYRVDNSPLHF.

V is TRBV28 and J is TRBJ1-6; the D gene is possibly TRBD1 (6 bases). Deletions cut 5 bases from V and 8 bases from J, with 16 bases between. CDR3 length: 15 amino acids. Germline CDR1 and CDR2: MDHEN and SYDVKM. The DNA for the CDR3 is TGTGCCAGCAGTCCTATCGGACAGTCCCATTCACCCCTCCACTTT. Translated: CASSPIGQSHSPLHF.

The V and J genes are TRBV2 and TRBJ1-5; 7 bases map to TRBD1. Germline V gene lookup returns CDR1 SNHLY and CDR2 FYNNEI. Unmatched junction bases numbered 12, after V lost 3 bases and J lost 1 base. The CDR3 is made up of 18 amino acids. DNA for the CDR3: TGTGCCAGCAGTGACCAAGGGGGCTTAAGTAACAGCAATCAGCCCCAGCATTTT. Its protein product is CASSDQGGLSNSNQPQHF.

The chain combines TRBV5-6 with TRBJ2-5; 11 bases agree with TRBD2. V trimming: 9 bases; J trimming: 3 bases; junction bases outside the gene matches: 16. The CDR3 has 17 amino acids. Per the germline V gene, CDR1 is SGHDT and CDR2 is YYEEEE. In nucleotides, the CDR3 is TGTGCCACGGAACTAGCGGGGGCTCCCGTTAATGAAGAGACCCAGTACTTC. Translated, it gives CATELAGAPVNEETQYF. Drawing the rest from reference TRBV5-6 and TRBJ2-5, the complete variable domain is DAGVTQSPTHLIKTRGQQVTLRCSPKSGHDTVSWYQQALGQGPQFIFQYYEEEERQRGNFPDRFSGHQFPNYSSELNVNALLLGDSALYLCATELAGAPVNEETQYFGPGTRLLVL.

The chain carries TRBV7-9 and TRBJ2-5; TRBD2 matches at 10 bases. Losses at the gene ends were 5 bases for V and 2 bases for J; bases not matched to a gene: 8. From germline, CDR1 is SEHNR and CDR2 FQNEAQ (reference sequence). CDR3 size: 16 residues. CDR3 DNA sequence: TGTGCCAGCAGCCCCGCTAGCGGGGGACAACAAGAGACCCAGTACTTC. Encoded protein: CASSPASGGQQETQYF.

The genes are TRBV4-3 and TRBJ1-2; TRBD1 might be the D (5 bases). This CDR3 region has 15 residues. CDR1 and CDR2 from the germline V gene are LGHNA and YSLEER. The ends were cut back, 0 bases at V and 4 bases at J, with 12 bases in the middle. Here the CDR3 DNA reads TGCGCCAGCAGCCAAGATCGGGCCGGGGGCTATGGCTACACCTTC. This gives the protein CASSQDRAGGYGYTF.

CDR3 sequence reads: CASRPRQGTPAYEQYF. The CDR3, as DNA: TGTGCCAGCAGGCCAAGACAGGGGACCCCGGCCTACGAGCAGTACTTC. This sequence joins TRBV28 and TRBJ2-7; TRBD1 matches at 8 bases. Germline V gene sequence: CDR1 MDHEN, CDR2 SYDVKM. V was pared by 6 bases and J by 2 bases, with 12 bases of the junction left unmatched. The CDR3 contains 16 residues.

This clone was recorded only once. Here the CDR3 DNA reads TGTGCCATCTCTTTTGACAGGTGGGAGACCCAGTACTTC. This sequence encodes CAISFDRWETQYF. V is TRBV10-3 and J is TRBJ2-5, with a possible D match to TRBD1 (6 bases). V lost 8 bases to trimming and J lost 5 bases, with 15 bases between them. CDR1 and CDR2 from the germline V gene are ENHRY and SYGVKD. The CDR3 covers 13 residues.

The rearrangement links TRBV4-3 to TRBJ2-1; the D gene is possibly TRBD2 (6 bases). CDR3 length: 16 amino acids. Trimming shortened V by 3 bases and J by 2 bases, and 14 bases separated the two germline ends. Germline V gene lookup returns CDR1 LGHNA and CDR2 YSLEER. The CDR3 DNA reads TGCGCCAGCAGCCAGGATTTGGGCGGGACCTACAATGAGCAGTTCTTC. The encoded protein is CASSQDLGGTYNEQFF.

CDR3 nucleotides: TGTGCCAGCAGGGAGCGACCCGGCACTGAAGCTTTCTTT. Amino acids: CASRERPGTEAFF. The gene calls are TRBV2 and TRBJ1-1; no definite D call. Germline V CDR1 and CDR2: SNHLY, FYNNEI. V was trimmed by 6 bases and J by 4 bases, leaving 12 bases between them. The CDR3 has 13 residues.

Written as DNA, the CDR3 is TGTGCCAGCAGCTTGGGTCGGACAGGGGGCATAGGCACAGATACGCAGTATTTT. Protein: CASSLGRTGGIGTDTQYF. The chain has TRBV5-4 and TRBJ2-3; TRBD1 agrees at 11 bases. With V trimmed by 0 bases and J by 1 base, 7 bases remained unmatched. Germline assignment: CDR1 SGHNT and CDR2 YYREEE (reference sequence). The CDR3 length is 18 residues.

This sequence joins TRBV13 and TRBJ1-2; 11 nucleotides line up with TRBD1. There are 16 residues in the CDR3. The V segment lost 5 bases and the J segment 7 bases; nucleotides outside the gene matches: 12. The germline V gene has CDR1 PRHDT and CDR2 FYEKMQ (reference sequence). The CDR3 DNA follows: TGTGCCAGCAGCCCCCGGACAGGGGGCTTTGTTGGTGGCTACACCTTC. It translates to CASSPRTGGFVGGYTF.

In this sample, this clone turned up once. The chain employs TRBV5-4 and TRBJ1-1; D might be TRBD1 (5 bases). V lost 2 bases and J lost 4, with 15 bases in between. Germline V gene data show CDR1 as SGHNT and CDR2 as YYREEE (reference sequence). The CDR3 covers 15 residues. Here the CDR3 reads CASSLGAGYGTEAFF. CDR3 coding DNA: TGTGCCAGCAGCTTAGGGGCAGGGTATGGCACTGAAGCTTTCTTT.

This chain's CDR3 is CASSLGLAGVNEQFF. Here the CDR3 DNA reads TGTGCCAGCAGTCTGGGACTAGCGGGAGTCAATGAGCAGTTCTTC. The genes are TRBV28 and TRBJ2-1, with 14 bases fitting TRBD2. The germline CDR1 and CDR2 sequences are MDHEN and SYDVKM. The CDR3 loop spans 15 amino acids. V was clipped by 5 bases and J by 6 bases; unmatched bases: 3.

The V and J genes are TRBV18 and TRBJ2-7, with D possibly being TRBD2 (5 bases). CDR3 length equals 14 residues. V lost 1 base to trimming and J lost 3 bases, with 10 bases between them. Germline V gene sequence: CDR1 KGHSH, CDR2 LQKENI. The CDR3 DNA is TGTGCCAGCTCACCACGGAGGAGTAGCTACGAGCAGTACTTC. Its translation: CASSPRRSSYEQYF.